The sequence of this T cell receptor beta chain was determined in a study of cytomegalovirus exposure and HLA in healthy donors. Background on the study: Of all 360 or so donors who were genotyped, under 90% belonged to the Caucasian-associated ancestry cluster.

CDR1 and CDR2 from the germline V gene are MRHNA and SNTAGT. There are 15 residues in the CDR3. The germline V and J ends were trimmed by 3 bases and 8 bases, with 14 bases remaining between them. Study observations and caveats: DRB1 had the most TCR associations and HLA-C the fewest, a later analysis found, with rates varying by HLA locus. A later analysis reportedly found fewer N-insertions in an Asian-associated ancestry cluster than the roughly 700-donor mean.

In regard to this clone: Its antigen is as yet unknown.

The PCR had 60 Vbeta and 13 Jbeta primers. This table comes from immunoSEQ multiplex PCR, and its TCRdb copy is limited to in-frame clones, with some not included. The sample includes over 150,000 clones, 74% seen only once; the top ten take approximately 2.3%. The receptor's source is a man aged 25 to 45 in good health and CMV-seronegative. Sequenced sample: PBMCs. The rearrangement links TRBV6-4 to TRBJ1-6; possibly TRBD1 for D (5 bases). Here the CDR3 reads CASSETASRDSPLHF. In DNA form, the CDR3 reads TGTGCCAGCAGTGAGACAGCCTCAAGGGATTCACCCCTCCACTTT.